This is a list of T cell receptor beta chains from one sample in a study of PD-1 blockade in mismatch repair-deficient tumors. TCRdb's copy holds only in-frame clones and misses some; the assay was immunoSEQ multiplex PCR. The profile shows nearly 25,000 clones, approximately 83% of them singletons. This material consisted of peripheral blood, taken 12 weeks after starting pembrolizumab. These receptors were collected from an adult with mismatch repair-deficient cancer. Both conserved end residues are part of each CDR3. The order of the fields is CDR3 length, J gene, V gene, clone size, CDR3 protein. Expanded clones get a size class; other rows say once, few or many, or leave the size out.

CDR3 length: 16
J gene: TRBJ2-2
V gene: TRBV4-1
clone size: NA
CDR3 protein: CASSQNRGANTGELFF

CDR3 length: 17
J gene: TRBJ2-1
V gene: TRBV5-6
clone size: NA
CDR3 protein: CASSLLLASNSYNEQFF

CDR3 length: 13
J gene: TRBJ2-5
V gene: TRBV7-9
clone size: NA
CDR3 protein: CASSARDQETQYF

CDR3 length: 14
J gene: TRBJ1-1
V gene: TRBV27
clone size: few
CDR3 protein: CASTPGGRNTEAFF

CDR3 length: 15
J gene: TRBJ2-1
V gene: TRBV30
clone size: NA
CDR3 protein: CAWSGVGRRYNEQFF

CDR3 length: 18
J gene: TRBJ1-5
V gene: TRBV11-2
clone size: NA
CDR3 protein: CASSLDRGTGDGNQPQHF

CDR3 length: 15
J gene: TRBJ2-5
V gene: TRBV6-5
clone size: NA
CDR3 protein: CASSPDTGGRETQYF

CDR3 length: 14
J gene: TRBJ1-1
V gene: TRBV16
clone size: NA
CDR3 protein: CASSQDRGGLEAFF

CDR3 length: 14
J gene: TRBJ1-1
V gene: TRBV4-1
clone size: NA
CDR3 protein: CASSQDPMNTEAFF

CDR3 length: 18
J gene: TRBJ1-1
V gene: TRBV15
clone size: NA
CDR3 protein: CATSRTLHSREDGTEAFF

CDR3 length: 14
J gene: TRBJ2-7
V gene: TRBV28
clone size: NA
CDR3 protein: CASSWSSVTYEQYF

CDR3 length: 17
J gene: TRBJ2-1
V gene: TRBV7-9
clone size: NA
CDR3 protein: CASSYNAGLVGNNEQFF

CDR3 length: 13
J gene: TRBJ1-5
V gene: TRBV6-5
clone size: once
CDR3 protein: CASSRTRNQPQHF

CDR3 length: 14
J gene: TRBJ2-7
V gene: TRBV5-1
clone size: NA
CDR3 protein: CASTLDRVMNEQYF

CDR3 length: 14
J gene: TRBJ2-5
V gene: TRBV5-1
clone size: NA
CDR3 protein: CASSLGRGQETQYF

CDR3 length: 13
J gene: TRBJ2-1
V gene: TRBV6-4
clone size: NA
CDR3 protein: CASSVGDYNEQFF

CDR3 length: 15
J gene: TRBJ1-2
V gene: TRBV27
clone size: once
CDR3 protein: CASSLSIGGSYGYTF

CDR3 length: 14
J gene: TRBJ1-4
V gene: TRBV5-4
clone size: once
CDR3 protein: CASSSGQGYEKLFF

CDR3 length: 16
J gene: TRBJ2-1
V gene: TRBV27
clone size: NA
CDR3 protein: CASSLIPAGSYNEQFF

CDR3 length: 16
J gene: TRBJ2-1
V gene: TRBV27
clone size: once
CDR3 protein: CASSLVGQGIPNEQFF